This T cell receptor (beta chain) comes out of a study of T cell repertoires in cytomegalovirus infection. This CDR3 is built from 16 residues. Trimming removed 1 base at V and 4 bases at J, with 16 bases between. Germline CDR1 is SGHTA and CDR2 is FQGNSA. MiXCR, run by TCRdb on the reads, gives a single entry per CDR3 protein. The repertoire has roughly 150,000 distinct CDR3 sequences, 23% of them found once; the top ten carry over 9.5%. The table lists this clonotype with many counts. This receptor was identified in a human donor in good health (CMV status not recorded). Some clones in this sample may be carry-over from other donors' samples. Material: PBMCs. The chain combines TRBV7-2 with TRBJ2-5; a weak D match, TRBD2 (5 bases). CDR3 coding DNA: TGTGCCAGCAGCTTAGTGGGCCTCACTAGTTTAGAGACCCAGTACTTC. This encodes CASSLVGLTSLETQYF.